Listed below are T cell receptor beta chains from one sample, sequenced in a study of T cell changes during pregnancy in multiple sclerosis. Sequenced by immunoSEQ multiplex PCR; TCRdb stores in-frame clones only, minus some. The data contain more than 50,000 clones, about nine tenths of them seen just once; the ten biggest clones take up about 1.2%. Sequences were derived from peripheral blood, sampled after pregnancy. The receptors were gathered from a female donor in good health, enrolled as a control in a pregnancy study. CDR3s include the opening cysteine and the closing phenylalanine or tryptophan. The order of the fields is clone size, J gene, V gene, D gene, CDR3 DNA, CDR3 protein. The D gene is left open where the match is weak. Size tells how often a clone was seen (once, few, many) or the class of an expanded clone, and some rows leave it out.

- | TRBJ2-5 | TRBV4-2 | TRBD1 | TGTGCCAGCAGCCAAGAAACAACAGGGGGAGAGACCCAGTACTTC | CASSQETTGGETQYF
- | TRBJ2-1 | TRBV7-9 | TRBD2 | TGTGCCAGCAGCTTATTAAGCGGGAGCTACAATGAGCAGTTCTTC | CASSLLSGSYNEQFF
- | TRBJ1-6 | TRBV5-1 | - | TGCGCCAGCAGTAGGGAGGACCGGTATAATTCACCCCTCCACTTT | CASSREDRYNSPLHF
- | TRBJ2-1 | TRBV7-2 | TRBD2 | TGTGCCAGCAGCTTCCCACTAGCGCGATACAATGAGCAGTTCTTC | CASSFPLARYNEQFF
few | TRBJ1-5 | TRBV19 | - | TGTGCCAGTAAAACGGAGGGATTTAGCAATCAGCCCCAGCATTTT | CASKTEGFSNQPQHF
- | TRBJ2-7 | TRBV6-5 | TRBD2 | TGTGCCAGCAGCCGCCTCTGGCGGGGGGCCTACGAGCAGTACTTC | CASSRLWRGAYEQYF
- | TRBJ1-2 | TRBV10-2 | TRBD1 | TGCGCCAGCAGGGGGGACAGTCGTGGCTACACCTTC | CASRGDSRGYTF
- | TRBJ2-1 | TRBV11-3 | - | TGTGCCAGCAGCTTAGGGCAGTTAGAGCAGTTCTTC | CASSLGQLEQFF
- | TRBJ1-3 | TRBV7-9 | TRBD1 | TGTGCCAGCAGCTTCGACAGGGGGTCTGGAAACACCATATATTTT | CASSFDRGSGNTIYF
- | TRBJ2-1 | TRBV7-2 | TRBD2 | TGTGCCAGCAGCTTAGGGCTAGCGGGAGATATGGAGTTCTTC | CASSLGLAGDMEFF
- | TRBJ2-2 | TRBV19 | TRBD1 | TGTGCCAGTAGTATGAAGGGGGCCTACACCGGGGAGCTGTTTTTT | CASSMKGAYTGELFF
- | TRBJ1-5 | TRBV5-6 | TRBD1 | TGTGCCAGCAGCTTGGGGACAGGCGATCAGCCCCAGCATTTT | CASSLGTGDQPQHF
- | TRBJ1-4 | TRBV5-1 | TRBD1 | TGCGCCAGCAGCTTGGGACAGGGGATAGGTGAAAAACTGTTTTTT | CASSLGQGIGEKLFF
- | TRBJ2-3 | TRBV19 | - | TGTGCCAGTAGTGCGGGACTTTCTAGCACAGATACGCAGTATTTT | CASSAGLSSTDTQYF
- | TRBJ1-1 | TRBV6-5 | TRBD1 | TGTGCCAGCAGTTACAACAGGGGGCGCATCACTGAAGCTTTCTTT | CASSYNRGRITEAFF
- | TRBJ2-7 | TRBV25-1 | TRBD2 | TGTGCCAGCAGAGGGGAGGGGCGCTGGTACGAGCAGTACTTC | CASRGEGRWYEQYF
- | TRBJ2-1 | TRBV4-1 | TRBD2 | TGCGCCAGCAGCCACCCCCCCTCGCGGGGGGGCCTTTTAACCTACAATGAGCAGTTCTTC | CASSHPPSRGGLLTYNEQFF
once | TRBJ1-2 | TRBV5-1 | - | TGCGCCAGCACCCTAGGGGGTTTCTATGGCTACACCTTC | CASTLGGFYGYTF
- | TRBJ2-1 | TRBV5-1 | TRBD1 | TGCGCCAGCAGTCCAGACAGGGTTGACTACAATGAGCAGTTCTTC | CASSPDRVDYNEQFF
- | TRBJ2-1 | TRBV25-1 | - | TGTGCCAGCAGTGAGGGAGCTGCAAGGACGTTCGATGAGCAGTTCTTC | CASSEGAARTFDEQFF
once | TRBJ1-6 | TRBV30 | TRBD1 | TGTGCCTGGAGGGCACGAACACAGGGGGCCGGATATAATTCACCCCTCCACTTT | CAWRARTQGAGYNSPLHF
- | TRBJ2-7 | TRBV6-4 | TRBD2 | TGTGCCAGCAGTGAGGAAGGGACTAGCGTCTACGAGCAGTACTTC | CASSEEGTSVYEQYF
- | TRBJ2-1 | TRBV18 | - | TGTGCCAGCTCACCGGAGGGTTACGACAATGAGCAGTTCTTC | CASSPEGYDNEQFF
- | TRBJ1-5 | TRBV6-1 | TRBD1 | TGTGCCAGCAGGGCCCGGGACAGAGATCAGCCCCAGCATTTT | CASRARDRDQPQHF
- | TRBJ2-7 | TRBV4-1 | TRBD1 | TGCGCCAGCAGCCAAGCGCTACAGGGGTTCTACGAGCAGTACTTC | CASSQALQGFYEQYF
- | TRBJ1-4 | TRBV6-5 | - | TGTGCCAGCAGTAGGATTGCAGGGCTGGAAAAACTGTTTTTT | CASSRIAGLEKLFF
- | TRBJ1-2 | TRBV19 | TRBD1 | TGTGCCAGAGGACAGGGCGATGGCTACACCTTC | CARGQGDGYTF
- | TRBJ2-3 | TRBV27 | TRBD1 | TGTGCCAGCAGTCCAGGACAGGGAGGCGCGCAGTATTTT | CASSPGQGGAQYF
- | TRBJ2-5 | TRBV28 | - | TGTGCCAGCAGTTTACCCCAGGGGTTGGAGACCCAGTACTTC | CASSLPQGLETQYF
- | TRBJ1-2 | TRBV25-1 | TRBD1 | TGTGCCAGCAGTGACACCCCGGACAGGGGTGTTTATGGCTACACCTTC | CASSDTPDRGVYGYTF
once | TRBJ2-2 | TRBV14 | TRBD2 | TGTGCCAGCAGCCTCCGGACTAGCGCCACCGGGGAGCTGTTTTTT | CASSLRTSATGELFF
- | TRBJ2-7 | TRBV19 | - | TGTGCCAGTAGTATGCGCGACGAGCAGTACTTC | CASSMRDEQYF
- | TRBJ2-7 | TRBV6-5 | - | TGTGCCAGCAGCTCCCCTATTATGCACTCCTACGAGCAGTACTTC | CASSSPIMHSYEQYF